This is a list of T cell receptor beta chains from one sample in a study of shared clonotypes between healthy human individuals. Measured with immunoSEQ multiplex PCR; TCRdb has only the in-frame clones, and not every one. The sample includes about 2,200,000 clones, approximately 94% of them seen just once. The sequenced sample was naive CD8+ T cells from PBMCs. These receptors originate from a man aged 18 to 35 in good health. Some clones in this sample may be carry-over from other donors' samples. CDR3s include the opening cysteine and the closing phenylalanine or tryptophan. Each record gives: V gene, clone size, J gene, D gene, CDR3 protein, CDR3 DNA. The D gene is left open where the match is weak. The listing skips clone size in some rows; elsewhere it reads once, few, many or a size class.

>TRBV6-6|.|TRBJ2-7|.
CASSYSTVNEQYF
TGTGCCAGCAGTTACTCGACGGTAAACGAGCAGTACTTC
>TRBV30|.|TRBJ2-7|.
CAHGGDSSTYEQYF
TGTGCCCATGGAGGGGACAGCTCGACCTACGAGCAGTACTTC
>TRBV28|.|TRBJ1-1|TRBD1
CASSIQGSRMNTEAFF
TGTGCCAGCAGTATACAGGGGAGCCGCATGAACACTGAAGCTTTCTTT
>TRBV14|once|TRBJ1-1|TRBD1
CASSPRAGGWPEAFF
TGTGCCAGCAGCCCTCGGGCAGGGGGGTGGCCTGAAGCTTTCTTT
>TRBV11-1|.|TRBJ2-5|TRBD1
CASSLEGGSETQYF
TGTGCCAGCAGCTTAGAAGGGGGCTCGGAGACCCAGTACTTC
>TRBV4-1|.|TRBJ1-2|.
CASSQAVRPSGGYTF
TGCGCCAGCAGCCAAGCCGTACGGCCCTCCGGGGGCTACACCTTC
>TRBV6-1|.|TRBJ1-2|.
CASSEVGDYYGYTF
TGTGCCAGCAGTGAGGTGGGGGACTACTATGGCTACACCTTC
>TRBV30|.|TRBJ2-7|.
CAWSDPGLTYEQYF
TGTGCCTGGAGTGACCCCGGACTGACCTACGAGCAGTACTTC
>TRBV7-9|.|TRBJ2-7|.
CASSSEQGSGLGQYF
TGTGCCAGCAGCTCCGAACAGGGATCTGGCTTGGGGCAGTACTTC
>TRBV2|.|TRBJ2-1|TRBD2
CASTGLAHPENEQFF
TGTGCCAGCACGGGACTAGCGCACCCCGAGAATGAGCAGTTCTTC
>TRBV27|few|TRBJ1-1|.
CASSLRQMNTEAFF
TGTGCCAGCAGTTTGCGGCAGATGAACACTGAAGCTTTCTTT
>TRBV28|.|TRBJ2-3|TRBD1
CASRTGWSTDTQYF
TGTGCCAGCAGGACAGGGTGGTCCACAGATACGCAGTATTTT
>TRBV28|.|TRBJ2-1|.
CASSLGGDKYNEQFF
TGTGCCAGCAGTTTAGGCGGGGACAAGTACAATGAGCAGTTCTTC
>TRBV4-1|once|TRBJ2-5|.
CASSQEWGAETQYF
TGCGCCAGCAGCCAAGAATGGGGGGCGGAGACCCAGTACTTC
>TRBV7-6|.|TRBJ2-7|TRBD1
CASSSIRDRAAYEQYF
TGTGCCAGCAGCTCCATCCGAGACAGGGCCGCCTACGAGCAGTACTTC
>TRBV5-1|.|TRBJ2-1|.
CASSLATITLNEQFF
TGCGCCAGCAGCTTGGCTACAATAACCCTCAATGAGCAGTTCTTC
>TRBV4-1|once|TRBJ2-1|TRBD2
CASSHKEPWREVEGYEQFF
TGCGCCAGCAGCCACAAGGAGCCTTGGCGGGAGGTTGAAGGCTATGAGCAGTTCTTC
>TRBV7-9|.|TRBJ2-5|TRBD1
CASSLETPNRGETQYF
TGTGCCAGCAGCTTAGAGACTCCGAACAGGGGAGAGACCCAGTACTTC
>TRBV4-3|once|TRBJ2-7|.
CASSQVDRSYEQYF
TGCGCCAGCAGCCAAGTGGACAGATCCTACGAGCAGTACTTC
>TRBV7-3|.|TRBJ2-7|.
CASSLLRRGAYEQYF
TGTGCCAGCAGCTTATTGCGGAGAGGGGCTTACGAGCAGTACTTC
>TRBV5-6|.|TRBJ1-1|.
CASSTVEAPEAFF
TGTGCCAGCAGCACAGTTGAGGCCCCTGAAGCTTTCTTT
>TRBV27|once|TRBJ1-5|.
CAGRRLYSNQPQHF
TGTGCCGGCCGCAGGCTATATAGCAATCAGCCCCAGCATTTT
>TRBV27|once|TRBJ2-3|TRBD1
CASKHLPGQGAPDTQYF
TGTGCCAGCAAACACCTTCCGGGACAGGGGGCCCCAGATACGCAGTATTTT
>TRBV7-2|.|TRBJ1-4|.
CASSLAPGGANEKLFF
TGTGCCAGCAGCTTAGCGCCGGGGGGAGCGAATGAAAAACTGTTTTTT
>TRBV29-1|.|TRBJ2-1|TRBD2
CSAHSGSSYNEQFF
TGCAGCGCCCATAGCGGGAGCTCCTACAATGAGCAGTTCTTC
>TRBV29-1|.|TRBJ1-2|.
CSVELPVLYGYTF
TGCAGCGTTGAACTCCCAGTTCTCTATGGCTACACCTTC
>TRBV6-4|once|TRBJ1-3|.
CASSPTPESGNTIYF
TGTGCCAGCAGCCCCACTCCGGAATCTGGAAACACCATATATTTT
>TRBV7-7|.|TRBJ2-7|.
CASSLSYGYEQYF
TGTGCCAGCAGCTTATCGTATGGTTACGAGCAGTACTTC
>TRBV18|.|TRBJ2-7|.
CASSPFRDSQDGSYEQYF
TGTGCCAGCTCACCCTTTCGGGACTCTCAAGACGGGTCCTACGAGCAGTACTTC
>TRBV19|.|TRBJ2-3|.
CASSIAGTRTDTQYF
TGTGCCAGTAGTATCGCGGGGACTCGCACAGATACGCAGTATTTT
>TRBV5-8|.|TRBJ1-1|TRBD1
CASSWTGRTEAFF
TGTGCCAGCAGCTGGACAGGGCGGACTGAAGCTTTCTTT
>TRBV27|.|TRBJ2-1|.
CASSLLDNYNEQFF
TGTGCCAGCAGTTTATTGGACAACTACAATGAGCAGTTCTTC
>TRBV4-3|.|TRBJ1-1|.
CASSQDWGGRYTEAFF
TGCGCCAGCAGCCAAGATTGGGGGGGGCGGTACACTGAAGCTTTCTTT
>TRBV27|.|TRBJ2-7|.
CASSLSVGLEQYF
TGTGCCAGCAGTTTATCGGTGGGCCTCGAGCAGTACTTC
>TRBV9|.|TRBJ2-2|.
CASSVNWLGELFF
TGTGCCAGCAGCGTAAACTGGCTTGGGGAGCTGTTTTTT
>TRBV10-3|.|TRBJ2-2|TRBD1
CAISEEWGRGRSNTGELFF
TGTGCCATCAGTGAGGAGTGGGGCAGGGGGCGATCTAACACCGGGGAGCTGTTTTTT
>TRBV2|once|TRBJ1-5|TRBD1
CASSVGQGFKSNQPQHF
TGTGCCAGCAGCGTAGGACAGGGGTTCAAGAGCAATCAGCCCCAGCATTTT
>TRBV4-3|.|TRBJ2-3|.
CASSQLSYTSTDTQYF
TGCGCCAGCAGCCAACTTAGCTATACTAGCACAGATACGCAGTATTTT
>TRBV28|.|TRBJ2-7|TRBD2
CASSPPLKHRTRSYEQYF
TGTGCCAGCAGCCCACCTCTAAAACACCGGACTAGAAGCTACGAGCAGTACTTC
>TRBV16|.|TRBJ1-2|TRBD1
CASSPYRTGGAYGYTF
TGTGCCAGCAGCCCTTACCGGACAGGGGGCGCGTATGGCTACACCTTC
>TRBV28|.|TRBJ2-7|TRBD1
CASTGQGESYEQYF
TGTGCCAGCACCGGACAGGGGGAATCCTACGAGCAGTACTTC
>TRBV19|.|TRBJ2-1|TRBD2
CASSTGLAGAFNEQFF
TGTGCCAGTAGTACCGGACTAGCGGGAGCGTTCAATGAGCAGTTCTTC
>TRBV6-4|.|TRBJ2-1|.
CASSPRTPESKNNEQFF
TGTGCCAGCAGTCCCCGGACCCCCGAGTCGAAGAACAATGAGCAGTTCTTC
>TRBV2|.|TRBJ2-2|TRBD1
CASSQDRGRTGELFF
TGTGCCAGCAGTCAGGACAGGGGGCGGACCGGGGAGCTGTTTTTT
>TRBV4-3|.|TRBJ2-7|TRBD2
CASSHGTSGYEQYF
TGCGCCAGCAGCCACGGTACTAGCGGTTACGAGCAGTACTTC
>TRBV5-1|.|TRBJ2-1|TRBD2
CASSLSLLAGVGEQFF
TGCGCCAGCAGCTTGTCTTTACTAGCGGGAGTCGGTGAGCAGTTCTTC
>TRBV7-2|.|TRBJ1-2|TRBD1
CASSFLKGASGYTF
TGTGCCAGCAGCTTCCTCAAGGGGGCGAGCGGCTACACCTTC
>TRBV19|.|TRBJ2-3|TRBD2
CASSPRASGVSTDTQYF
TGTGCCAGTAGTCCTCGAGCTAGCGGGGTAAGCACAGATACGCAGTATTTT
>TRBV6-1|.|TRBJ1-1|.
CASRGNTEAFF
TGTGCCAGCAGGGGGAATACTGAAGCTTTCTTT
>TRBV7-9|.|TRBJ2-2|.
CASSFSTAPNTGELFF
TGTGCCAGCAGCTTTTCGACAGCACCGAACACCGGGGAGCTGTTTTTT
>TRBV7-9|.|TRBJ1-1|.
CASSPPRGAGTEAFF
TGTGCCAGCAGCCCTCCCCGGGGGGCGGGAACTGAAGCTTTCTTT
>TRBV19|.|TRBJ2-2|.
CASSSRVHGTGELFF
TGTGCCAGTAGTAGCCGGGTTCACGGCACCGGGGAGCTGTTTTTT
>TRBV25-1|.|TRBJ2-5|TRBD2
CASSGLEAGGETQYF
TGTGCCAGCAGTGGTCTTGAGGCGGGGGGGGAGACCCAGTACTTC
>TRBV19|few|TRBJ1-5|TRBD1
CASSPDRANQPQHF
TGTGCCAGTAGTCCAGACAGGGCTAATCAGCCCCAGCATTTT
>TRBV29-1|.|TRBJ2-1|TRBD2
CSVPTGLAGGEQFF
TGCAGCGTTCCTACGGGACTAGCCGGGGGGGAGCAGTTCTTC
>TRBV14|.|TRBJ2-7|TRBD1
CASSGEGTGPYEQYF
TGTGCCAGCAGCGGGGAAGGGACAGGGCCCTACGAGCAGTACTTC
>TRBV12-2|.|TRBJ1-1|.
CASRLAWPGVDTEAFF
TGTGCAAGTCGCTTAGCGTGGCCAGGGGTAGACACTGAAGCTTTCTTT
>TRBV2|few|TRBJ1-5|.
CASSARADRNQPQHF
TGTGCCAGCAGTGCACGGGCGGATCGGAATCAGCCCCAGCATTTT
>TRBV7-3|.|TRBJ2-3|TRBD2
CASSLNGLAGLSTDTQYF
TGTGCCAGCAGCTTAAACGGACTAGCGGGGTTAAGCACAGATACGCAGTATTTT